The clone carrying this T cell receptor (beta chain) was seen ten or more times. Germline V gene data show CDR1 as MDHEN and CDR2 as SYDVKM. Trimming left V 4 bases short and J 1 base short, with 5 bases between. The CDR3 consists of 12 residues. The data were obtained in a study of molecular identifiers for immune sequencing clone quantification. Each library that profiled naive CD8 cells came from about 20,000 to 1,000,000 sorted cells with 10%, 30% or 50% RNA. Sorted naive CD8 T cells were those defined as CD8+CD4-CCR7+CD45RA+. Previously described methods and listed TCR primers produced bulk TCR libraries. One entry per CDR3 protein results from TCRdb running MiXCR on the PCR reads. The table shows 20,000 to 30,000 distinct CDR3 sequences, with 17% occurring only once.

The receptor's source is a human donor in good health. Some libraries in this study had Jurkat cell RNA spiked in. What was sequenced was naive CD8+ T cells from blood, with Jurkat cell RNA spiked in. Subset noted: FACS-sorted CD8+CD4-CCR7+CD45RA+ naive T cells. V usage is TRBV28 and J usage is TRBJ2-7, with D uncertain. This CDR3 reads CASSSQSYEQYF. DNA of the CDR3: TGTGCCAGCAGTTCTCAGTCCTACGAGCAGTACTTC. Variable domain in full (rest from reference TRBV28 and TRBJ2-7): DVKVTQSSRYLVKRTGEKVFLECVQDMDHENMFWYRQDPGLGLRLIYFSYDVKMKEKGDIPEGYSVSREKKERFSLILESASTNQTSMYLCASSSQSYEQYFGPGTRLTVT.